This record covers a single T cell receptor (beta chain). Its cognate antigen is unknown. These data originate in a study of T cell responses to AZD1222 COVID-19 vaccine. Study-wide results and caveats: Spike-specific TCR repertoires showed rising breadth and depth after two AZD1222 doses. CD4 TCRs covered the whole spike, strongest at regions 160-218 and 743-854.

The CDR3 has 16 residues. Looked up from germline, CDR1 is SGHNT and CDR2 is YYREEE (reference sequence). The ends lost 0 bases at V and 3 bases at J; junction bases unmatched: 4. Profiling relied on immunoSEQ multiplex PCR, and the TCRdb table lists in-frame clones only, not all of them. The sample consists of 180,000 or so clones, less than 90% of them appearing once. The receptor was derived from an adult in good health. This rearrangement joins TRBV5-4 to TRBJ2-3; 10 bases fit TRBD2. The sample consisted of peripheral blood, taken on day 0 of AZD1222 vaccination. In nucleotides, the CDR3 is TGTGCCAGCAGCTTGGGGCTAGCGGGGGAAACAGATACGCAGTATTTT. Protein product: CASSLGLAGETDTQYF.